Each of the 9 T cell receptor beta chains below was sequenced from the same sample in a study of regulatory T cells in long-lasting Graves disease. TCR beta libraries were built with iRepertoire HTBI primers and Arm-PCR of CDR3 regions. TCRdb itself ran the multiplex PCR reads through MiXCR, one entry per CDR3 protein. The sample holds hundreds of thousands of distinct CDR3 sequences, roughly 16% seen once. Specified time point: newly diagnosed GD, antithyroid drugs for less than 3 months. RNA extracted from PBMCs served as the sequencing template. A further study also used this sample, focusing on T cells in Graves' hyperthyroidism and ophthalmopathy.

The source was peripheral blood mononuclear cells (PBMCs), collected at new diagnosis, from a patient treated with antithyroid drugs. The receptors come from a woman aged 40-60 years with Graves disease.

V usage is TRBV19 and J usage is TRBJ2-1; D may be TRBD1 or TRBD2 (6 bases each). CDR1 LNHDA and CDR2 SQIVND come from the germline V gene (reference sequence). This CDR3 has 15 residues. The V and J ends lost 1 base and 7 bases respectively, with 14 bases between them. DNA of the CDR3: TGTGCCAGTAGTATAGCGGGGGCCCTATATAATGAGCAGTTCTTC. The encoded protein is CASSIAGALYNEQFF.

In its sample, this clonotype was seen many times. A junction end diverges from the germline sequence, so it may reflect a read error. The V call is TRBV2, the J call TRBJ1-1; TRBD1 aligns across 8 bases. Germline V lookup: CDR1 SNHLY, CDR2 FYNNEI. The CDR3 runs 14 residues. The CDR3 loop reads CASGDRGMNTEAFF. CDR3 DNA: TGTGCCAGCGGTGACAGGGGTATGAACACTGAAGCTTTCTTT.

This clonotype occurred many times. The rearrangement links TRBV12-3 or TRBV12-4 to TRBJ2-7, with D uncertain. The V end was cut by 1 base, the J end by 9 bases, with 10 bases between. CDR3 size: 12 residues. CDR3 in amino acids: CASSLDRARQYF. The CDR3 DNA follows: TGTGCCAGCAGTTTAGACCGGGCAAGGCAGTACTTC.

This clonotype showed up just a few times. The chain uses TRBV14 and TRBJ2-7; D ambiguous. The CDR3 is made up of 13 amino acids. Trimming took off 1 base at V and 6 bases at J, with 10 bases between the two ends. Germline CDR1 SGHDN, CDR2 FVKESK. As DNA, the CDR3 is TGTGCCAGCAGCCAAGTATTTGGCCTCGAGCAGTACTTC. Its translation: CASSQVFGLEQYF. The whole variable domain, filled in from reference TRBV14 and TRBJ2-7, reads EAGVTQFPSHSVIEKGQTVTLRCDPISGHDNLYWYRRVMGKEIKFLLHFVKESKQDESGMPNNRFLAERTGGTYSTLKVQPAELEDSGVYFCASSQVFGLEQYFGPGTRLTVT.

Many counts were recorded for this clonotype. A read error may produce the germline difference seen at one junction end. The V gene is TRBV5-1, the J gene TRBJ1-1; a possible D gene is TRBD1 (5 bases). The CDR3 runs to 13 residues. Germline V lookup: CDR1 SGHRS, CDR2 YFSETQ. Here the CDR3 reads CASSLGVGTEAFF. CDR3 nucleotides: TGTGCCAGCAGCTTGGGGGTTGGCACTGAAGCTTTCTTT.

This clonotype was counted many times. The chain recombines TRBV12-3 or TRBV12-4 with TRBJ1-2; 8 bases fit TRBD1. J was trimmed by 3 bases and V by 10 bases; bases with no gene match: 13. The CDR3 has 15 amino acids. In nucleotides, the CDR3 is TGTGCCACGCGGGGGCAGGGGGCGCTTGACTATGGCTACACCTTC. Protein: CATRGQGALDYGYTF.

V and J are TRBV19 and TRBJ1-1; D is ambiguous. Deletions cut 6 bases from V and 1 base from J, with 12 bases between. CDR1 and CDR2 (germline): LNHDA, SQIVND (reference sequence). The CDR3 runs to 14 residues. CDR3 sequence reads: CASSDRAGNTEAFF. In nucleotides, the CDR3 is TGTGCCAGTAGCGACCGGGCGGGGAACACTGAAGCTTTCTTT.

This clonotype was counted only a few times. The chain couples TRBV30 to TRBJ1-5; D unresolved. Deletions cut 3 bases from V and 2 bases from J, with 14 bases between. This CDR3 is built from 15 residues. Germline V gene data show CDR1 as GTSNPN and CDR2 as SVGIG (reference sequence). The CDR3 loop reads CAWREPQPGNQPQHF. CDR3 coding DNA: TGTGCCTGGAGAGAGCCCCAGCCGGGCAATCAGCCCCAGCATTTT. Combining the CDR3 with reference TRBV30 and TRBJ1-5 gives the whole variable domain SQTIHQWPATLVQPVGSPLSLECTVEGTSNPNLYWYRQAAGRGLQLLFYSVGIGQISSEVPQNLSASRPQDRQFILSSKKLLLSDSGFYLCAWREPQPGNQPQHFGDGTRLSIL.

There are a few counts of this clonotype. The chain couples TRBV6-1 to TRBJ1-6; a possible D gene is TRBD1 (6 bases). Germline V gives CDR1 MNHNS, CDR2 SASEGT. CDR3 length: 15 residues. Trimming took off 6 bases at V and 6 bases at J, with 15 bases between the two ends. The CDR3 loop reads CASSETGLGNSPLHF. Here the CDR3 DNA reads TGTGCCAGCAGCGAAACAGGGCTAGGTAATTCACCCCTCCACTTT.